This T cell receptor (beta chain) was captured in a study of CD8+CD57+ T cells in acquired aplastic anemia. Looking at the study overall: Average CD4+ read depth in healthy donors was roughly 10 million reads. The study, taken as a whole, reports: Between patients and controls, CD8+ Simpson's diversity did not vary significantly. Patients and controls shared nearly 30 CD8+ CDR3 sequences, highly expressed in patients.

Worth noting for this clonotype: What it binds is unknown.

Genomic DNA templated the TCR beta VDJ and CDR3 profiling. One entry per CDR3 protein, called by TCRdb with MiXCR from the reads. The sample includes about 170,000 distinct CDR3 sequences, approximately 40% of them seen just once. Germline-derived CDR1 and CDR2 are DFQATT and SNEGSKA (reference sequence). Trimming took 6 bases from V and 5 from J; bases not matched to a gene: 14. The CDR3 is 15 residues long. This sequence originates from a human donor in good health. Input material: sorted CD4+, CD8+, or CD8+CD57+ T cells (not recorded which) from PBMCs. V gene TRBV20-1 combines with J gene TRBJ2-7; 9 bases match TRBD2. The chain's CDR3 is CSALKSAGGPHEQYF. The CDR3, as DNA: TGCAGTGCCCTCAAAAGTGCGGGAGGGCCCCACGAGCAGTACTTC.